The T cell receptor (beta chain) described here comes from a study of CD8+ T cells in alopecia areata. Stated treatment: oral pan-JAK inhibitor, 5-10 mg twice daily. Reverse transcription of extracted RNA yielded cDNA, which provided the sequencing template. This table comes from immunoSEQ multiplex PCR, and its TCRdb copy is limited to in-frame clones, with some not included. The table shows some 120,000 clones, with over 60% occurring only once. V was pared by 7 bases and J by 6 bases, with 15 bases between. From germline, CDR1 is MDHEN and CDR2 SYDVKM. This CDR3 comprises 13 residues. The TCR comes from a human donor with alopecia areata. J is TRBJ1-2 and V is TRBV28; D remains unclear. This sample comprised CD4+ T cells sorted from blood, obtained at week 4, from a patient treated with tofacitinib. CDR3 bases: TGTGCCAGCACTAGCCGGGCAGGACATGGCTACACCTTC. Protein product: CASTSRAGHGYTF.